Sequencing of this T cell receptor beta chain was carried out in a study of control samples from healthy donors and cancer patients. V lost 1 base to trimming and J lost 8 bases; unmatched junction nucleotides: 10. The CDR3 consists of 16 residues. Germline V CDR1 and CDR2: LGHDT, YNNKEL (reference sequence). The data were produced by immunoSEQ multiplex PCR, yet TCRdb's version contains in-frame clones alone and is incomplete. The data contain about 160,000 clones, about 95% of them seen just once; the ten biggest clones take up approximately 15%. The chain is built from TRBV3-1 (or the pseudogene TRBV3-2) and TRBJ1-3, with 8 bases lining up with TRBD1. The sequencing input was PBMCs. The sequence was obtained from a man between 60 and 70 years old with colorectal cancer. The CDR3 DNA sequence: TGTGCCAGCAGCCAAGCGACAGGGGCTGGGGCGGACACCATATATTTT. Translation: CASSQATGAGADTIYF.